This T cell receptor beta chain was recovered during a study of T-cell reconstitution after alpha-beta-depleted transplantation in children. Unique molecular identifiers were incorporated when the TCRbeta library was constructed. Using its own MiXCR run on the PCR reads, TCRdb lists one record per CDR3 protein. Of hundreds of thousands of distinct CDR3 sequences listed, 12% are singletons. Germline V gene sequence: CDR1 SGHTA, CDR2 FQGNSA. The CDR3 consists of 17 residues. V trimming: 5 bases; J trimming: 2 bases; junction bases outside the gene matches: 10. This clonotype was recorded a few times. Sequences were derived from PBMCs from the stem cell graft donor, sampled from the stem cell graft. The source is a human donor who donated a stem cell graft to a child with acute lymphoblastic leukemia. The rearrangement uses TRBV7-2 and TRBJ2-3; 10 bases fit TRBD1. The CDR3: CASSEDRGPLNTDTQYF. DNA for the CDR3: TGTGCCAGCAGCGAAGACAGGGGGCCCCTTAACACAGATACGCAGTATTTT.